The 23 T cell receptor beta chains below were found in one sample sequenced in a study of T cells after yellow fever vaccination. One entry per CDR3 protein, called by TCRdb with MiXCR from the 5' RACE reads. The profile shows about 340,000 distinct CDR3 sequences, approximately 12% of them singletons. This sample comprised CD4+ T cells sorted from PBMCs, obtained 15 days after the yellow fever booster vaccination. The receptors were sampled from a young man who received the YFV17D yellow fever vaccine.

This clonotype was seen a few times. The V call is TRBV9, the J call TRBJ1-3; D not certain. CDR1 and CDR2 from the germline V gene are SGDLS and YYNGEE. CDR3 size: 17 residues. V dropped 2 bases and J dropped 0 bases, with 15 bases sitting between them. CDR3 loop: CASSVDPSGNSGNTIYF. The CDR3, as DNA: TGTGCCAGCAGCGTGGACCCTAGCGGGAACTCTGGAAACACCATATATTTT.

The chain links TRBV6-5 to TRBJ2-7; 7 nucleotides line up with TRBD1. Germline CDR1 reads MNHEY; CDR2 reads SVGAGI. The V and J ends lost 5 bases and 5 bases, in that order; junction bases with no gene match: 9. The CDR3 has 14 amino acids. CDR3 residues: CASSRTGYYDEQYF. CDR3 sequence (DNA): TGTGCCAGCAGTCGGACAGGCTATTACGACGAGCAGTACTTC.

This clonotype was recorded a few times. This rearrangement joins TRBV3-1 to TRBJ1-2; D might be TRBD1 (6 bases). There are 13 residues in the CDR3. Trimming took off 2 bases at V and 9 bases at J, with 13 bases between the two ends. CDR1 and CDR2 (germline): LGHDT, YNNKEL (reference sequence). DNA of the CDR3: TGTGCCAGCAGCCAAAGCCAGGGGCAGAGCTACACCTTC. Translating it yields CASSQSQGQSYTF.

The rearrangement joins TRBV4-3 to TRBJ2-5; the D call may be TRBD1 or TRBD2 (6 bases each). Per the germline V gene, CDR1 is LGHNA and CDR2 is YSLEER. The CDR3 consists of 13 residues. V lost 2 bases to trimming and J lost 7 bases, with 11 bases between them. This chain's CDR3 is CASSQIRGGTQYF. CDR3 sequence (DNA): TGCGCCAGCAGCCAAATCAGGGGAGGGACCCAGTACTTC.

The V call is TRBV5-1, the J call TRBJ2-3, with D perhaps TRBD1 (5 bases). The CDR3 totals 14 residues. Germline V gene lookup returns CDR1 SGHRS and CDR2 YFSETQ. The V end was cut by 4 bases, the J end by 2 bases, with 11 bases between. The CDR3 sequence is CASSGRTNTDTQYF. In nucleotides, the CDR3 is TGCGCCAGCAGCGGACGGACAAACACAGATACGCAGTATTTT.

V usage is TRBV12-3 or TRBV12-4 and J usage is TRBJ1-1; perhaps TRBD1 as D (6 bases). This CDR3 region has 12 residues. V was clipped by 11 bases and J by 6 bases, with 16 bases between them. For the CDR3, the DNA is TGTGCCGGACAGAGTAACCCACCTGAAGCTTTCTTT. As protein: CAGQSNPPEAFF.

The table lists this clonotype with many counts. This sequence joins TRBV10-3 and TRBJ2-1; perhaps D is TRBD1 or TRBD2 (6 bases each). This CDR3 comprises 12 residues. Germline CDR1 reads ENHRY; CDR2 reads SYGVKD. V was clipped by 3 bases and J by 7 bases, with 7 bases between them. The CDR3 region is CAISEGGNEQFF. CDR3 nucleotide sequence: TGTGCCATCAGTGAAGGGGGGAATGAGCAGTTCTTC.

This clonotype was seen a few times. This rearrangement joins TRBV7-2 to TRBJ1-5; 10 bases agree with TRBD1. V was clipped by 5 bases and J by 9 bases; unmatched bases: 7. CDR1 is SGHTA, CDR2 FQGNSA, per germline. CDR3 length: 14 amino acids. CDR3 in DNA: TGTGCCAGCAGCACCGGACAGGGGGTGTGGCCCCAGCATTTT. It is translated as CASSTGQGVWPQHF.

V is TRBV12-3 or TRBV12-4 and J is TRBJ1-1; a weak D match, TRBD1 (5 bases). The length of the CDR3 is 13 residues. Trimming cost V 2 bases and J 11 bases, with 15 bases left between them. The chain's CDR3 is CASSLREGVMAFF. The DNA of the CDR3 is TGTGCCAGCAGTTTACGGGAAGGGGTGATGGCTTTCTTT.

In this sample, this clonotype turned up a few times. The CDR3 is CSARDLASGYTF. CDR3 bases: TGCAGTGCTAGAGATTTGGCGTCCGGCTACACCTTC. The chain links TRBV20-1 to TRBJ1-2, with D unclear. The V and J ends lost 0 bases and 8 bases respectively, with 10 bases between them. The germline gives CDR1 DFQATT, CDR2 SNEGSKA (reference sequence). The CDR3 extends over 12 amino acids.

The gene calls are TRBV5-4 and TRBJ2-7; TRBD1 might be the D (5 bases). This CDR3 region has 14 residues. Germline CDR1 SGHNT, CDR2 YYREEE (reference sequence). Trimming stripped 4 bases from V and 4 bases from J, with 15 bases between. For the CDR3, the DNA is TGTGCCAGCAGCCCAGGGAAGGGATTTTACGAGCAGTACTTC. Translated, it gives CASSPGKGFYEQYF. Full variable domain (remainder filled in from reference TRBV5-4 and TRBJ2-7): ETGVTQSPTHLIKTRGQQVTLRCSSQSGHNTVSWYQQALGQGPQFIFQYYREEENGRGNFPPRFSGLQFPNYSSELNVNALELDDSALYLCASSPGKGFYEQYFGPGTRLTVT.

This clonotype has more than one count but fewer than ten. The chain has TRBV30 and TRBJ1-1; no firm D call. CDR3 length: 13 residues. Trimming left V 5 bases short and J 0 bases short, with 10 bases between. Germline CDR1 and CDR2: GTSNPN and SVGIG (reference sequence). CDR3: CAWRWQLNTEAFF. CDR3 sequence (DNA): TGTGCCTGGCGCTGGCAGTTGAACACTGAAGCTTTCTTT. The full variable domain, its missing parts supplied by reference TRBV30 and TRBJ1-1, is SQTIHQWPATLVQPVGSPLSLECTVEGTSNPNLYWYRQAAGRGLQLLFYSVGIGQISSEVPQNLSASRPQDRQFILSSKKLLLSDSGFYLCAWRWQLNTEAFFGQGTRLTVV.

This clonotype has only a few counts. This sequence joins TRBV4-2 and TRBJ2-2; 7 bases line up with TRBD1. CDR1 is LGHNA, CDR2 YNFKEQ, per germline. The trim removed 0 bases at V and 2 bases at J, leaving 3 bases unmatched. The CDR3 covers 16 residues. CDR3 residues: CASSQDNRGNTGELFF. CDR3 DNA sequence: TGTGCCAGCAGCCAAGACAACAGGGGCAACACCGGGGAGCTGTTTTTT.

This clonotype was seen a handful of times. The chain recombines TRBV11-2 with TRBJ2-3, with D unclear. This CDR3 is 15 amino acids long. The germline V gene encodes CDR1 SGHAT and CDR2 FQNNGV. Trimming stripped 1 base from V and 4 bases from J, with 12 bases between. The CDR3 region is CASSLVRRLADTQYF. Here the CDR3 DNA reads TGTGCCAGCAGCTTAGTCCGGCGTTTGGCAGATACGCAGTATTTT.

This clonotype was seen a few times. At one end the junction does not follow the germline gene, possibly because of a read error. The V call is TRBV7-7, the J call TRBJ2-3, with D perhaps TRBD1 (6 bases). In germline, CDR1 is SSHAT, CDR2 FNYEAQ (reference sequence). CDR3 length equals 15 residues. CDR3 in amino acids: CASSSGTHSTDTQYF. Written as DNA, the CDR3 is TGTGCTAGCAGTTCCGGGACACATAGCACAGATACGCAGTATTTT.

The chain links TRBV27 to TRBJ1-1; 7 nucleotides agree with TRBD1. CDR1 and CDR2 from the germline V gene are MNHEY and SMNVEV (reference sequence). V trimming: 5 bases; J trimming: 3 bases; junction bases outside the gene matches: 15. This CDR3 is 17 amino acids long. The CDR3 DNA follows: TGTGCCAGCAGTGTAACCACGGGACAGAGGAAATACACTGAAGCTTTCTTT. Protein product: CASSVTTGQRKYTEAFF.

The rearrangement uses TRBV7-6 and TRBJ2-1; 8 bases map to TRBD2. The germline V gene encodes CDR1 SGHVS and CDR2 FNYEAQ. Trimming removed 5 bases from V and 6 bases from J; junction bases left unmatched: 6. The CDR3 runs to 14 residues. The CDR3 spells CASSTRGGPNEQFF. The CDR3 DNA sequence: TGTGCCAGCAGCACCCGGGGGGGTCCCAATGAGCAGTTCTTC. The full variable domain, in which reference TRBV7-6 and TRBJ2-1 provide the parts outside the CDR3, is GAGVSQSPRYKVTKRGQDVALRCDPISGHVSLYWYRQALGQGPEFLTYFNYEAQQDKSGLPNDRFSAERPEGSISTLTIQRTEQRDSAMYRCASSTRGGPNEQFFGPGTRLTVL.

This clonotype was seen only a few times. The rearrangement joins TRBV10-3 to TRBJ1-5, with D uncertain. V was clipped by 7 bases and J by 5 bases, with 12 bases between them. CDR1 ENHRY and CDR2 SYGVKD come from the germline V gene. The CDR3 is 13 amino acids. The CDR3 loop reads CAIKSGEYQPQHF. In DNA, the CDR3 is TGTGCCATCAAGTCGGGCGAATATCAGCCCCAGCATTTT.

This clonotype was observed at least ten times. The V and J genes are TRBV20-1 and TRBJ2-5, with D perhaps TRBD1 (6 bases). Between the trimmed V and J ends, which lost 0 bases and 8 bases, there was a span of 19 bases. Germline CDR1 DFQATT, CDR2 SNEGSKA (reference sequence). The CDR3 loop spans 15 amino acids. The CDR3 sequence: CSARDFARVGGTQYF. The CDR3 DNA is TGCAGTGCTAGAGATTTTGCGCGGGTTGGGGGCACCCAGTACTTC.

This clonotype was seen just once. As DNA, the CDR3 is TGTGCCAGCAGTGAGTTAGGGGACGGCTTCTACGAGCAGTACTTC. Translating gives CASSELGDGFYEQYF. V is TRBV6-1 and J is TRBJ2-7; either TRBD1 or TRBD2 may fit D (5 bases each). Germline V lookup: CDR1 MNHNS, CDR2 SASEGT. The CDR3 is made up of 15 amino acids. The germline V and J ends were trimmed by 3 bases and 3 bases, with 15 bases remaining between them.

The chain joins TRBV5-1 to TRBJ1-5; 9 nucleotides match TRBD1. CDR3 length: 15 amino acids. Germline trimming cut 5 bases from V and 5 bases from J; bases unmatched to any gene: 8. The germline V gene has CDR1 SGHRS and CDR2 YFSETQ. Written as DNA, the CDR3 is TGCGCCAGCAGTCCCGGGACAGGGAGACATCAGCCCCAGCATTTT. This translates into CASSPGTGRHQPQHF.

This chain uses TRBV7-2 with TRBJ1-2, with D uncertain. The CDR3 is made up of 15 amino acids. Germline V CDR1 and CDR2: SGHTA, FQGNSA. V was clipped by 1 base and J by 2 bases, with 11 bases between them. The CDR3 region is CASSLVATPNYGYTF. The CDR3 region has the DNA TGTGCCAGCAGCTTAGTCGCAACCCCCAACTATGGCTACACCTTC.

Only a few counts were recorded for this clonotype. V is TRBV6-2 or TRBV6-3 and J is TRBJ2-7; D is perhaps TRBD2 (5 bases). From germline, CDR1 is MNHEY and CDR2 SVGEGT. CDR3 length: 17 amino acids. Trimming cost V 7 bases and J 3 bases, with 25 bases left between them. The CDR3 loop reads CASTEATDSGWNYEQYF. The CDR3 DNA sequence: TGTGCCAGCACCGAGGCGACGGACTCAGGATGGAACTACGAGCAGTACTTC.